One T cell receptor beta chain is described in this entry. Its specificity is not known. The sample is drawn from a study of vaccination and CD4 T cells after COVID-19. Study background: The convalescents, six males and four females, included two who were Hispanic. Timing of post-vaccine sample collection was a median around 75 days after dose two, with a range of 14 to 241. The study, taken as a whole, reports: Apart from involving relatively few convalescent patients, the work omitted early post-infection timepoints.

The study sequenced cultured CD4+ T cell DNA using the Oncomine TCR Beta short-read assay. TCRdb re-derived calls from the PCR reads in MiXCR, one entry per CDR3 protein. The data contain around 19,000 distinct CDR3 sequences, around a third of them singletons. Documented time point: late sampling 161 to 241 days after vaccination in three convalescent patients. Treatment described: roughly 11-day PBMC culture with coronavirus spike peptide pools or control peptides (ViraFEST assay). Sample: CD4+ T cells from blood, cultured in vitro, taken about 7 months after SARS-CoV-2 vaccination. The clonotype comes from a human donor who had recovered from COVID-19.

The CDR3 nucleotides are TGTGCCATCAGTGAGTCGAGGCGGGGGAAGTACGAGCAGTACTTC. Translating gives CAISESRRGKYEQYF. The chain has TRBV10-3 and TRBJ2-7; TRBD2 aligns across 7 bases. The CDR3 is 15 residues long. The germline V gene has CDR1 ENHRY and CDR2 SYGVKD. The trim removed 0 bases at V and 4 bases at J, leaving 6 bases unmatched.